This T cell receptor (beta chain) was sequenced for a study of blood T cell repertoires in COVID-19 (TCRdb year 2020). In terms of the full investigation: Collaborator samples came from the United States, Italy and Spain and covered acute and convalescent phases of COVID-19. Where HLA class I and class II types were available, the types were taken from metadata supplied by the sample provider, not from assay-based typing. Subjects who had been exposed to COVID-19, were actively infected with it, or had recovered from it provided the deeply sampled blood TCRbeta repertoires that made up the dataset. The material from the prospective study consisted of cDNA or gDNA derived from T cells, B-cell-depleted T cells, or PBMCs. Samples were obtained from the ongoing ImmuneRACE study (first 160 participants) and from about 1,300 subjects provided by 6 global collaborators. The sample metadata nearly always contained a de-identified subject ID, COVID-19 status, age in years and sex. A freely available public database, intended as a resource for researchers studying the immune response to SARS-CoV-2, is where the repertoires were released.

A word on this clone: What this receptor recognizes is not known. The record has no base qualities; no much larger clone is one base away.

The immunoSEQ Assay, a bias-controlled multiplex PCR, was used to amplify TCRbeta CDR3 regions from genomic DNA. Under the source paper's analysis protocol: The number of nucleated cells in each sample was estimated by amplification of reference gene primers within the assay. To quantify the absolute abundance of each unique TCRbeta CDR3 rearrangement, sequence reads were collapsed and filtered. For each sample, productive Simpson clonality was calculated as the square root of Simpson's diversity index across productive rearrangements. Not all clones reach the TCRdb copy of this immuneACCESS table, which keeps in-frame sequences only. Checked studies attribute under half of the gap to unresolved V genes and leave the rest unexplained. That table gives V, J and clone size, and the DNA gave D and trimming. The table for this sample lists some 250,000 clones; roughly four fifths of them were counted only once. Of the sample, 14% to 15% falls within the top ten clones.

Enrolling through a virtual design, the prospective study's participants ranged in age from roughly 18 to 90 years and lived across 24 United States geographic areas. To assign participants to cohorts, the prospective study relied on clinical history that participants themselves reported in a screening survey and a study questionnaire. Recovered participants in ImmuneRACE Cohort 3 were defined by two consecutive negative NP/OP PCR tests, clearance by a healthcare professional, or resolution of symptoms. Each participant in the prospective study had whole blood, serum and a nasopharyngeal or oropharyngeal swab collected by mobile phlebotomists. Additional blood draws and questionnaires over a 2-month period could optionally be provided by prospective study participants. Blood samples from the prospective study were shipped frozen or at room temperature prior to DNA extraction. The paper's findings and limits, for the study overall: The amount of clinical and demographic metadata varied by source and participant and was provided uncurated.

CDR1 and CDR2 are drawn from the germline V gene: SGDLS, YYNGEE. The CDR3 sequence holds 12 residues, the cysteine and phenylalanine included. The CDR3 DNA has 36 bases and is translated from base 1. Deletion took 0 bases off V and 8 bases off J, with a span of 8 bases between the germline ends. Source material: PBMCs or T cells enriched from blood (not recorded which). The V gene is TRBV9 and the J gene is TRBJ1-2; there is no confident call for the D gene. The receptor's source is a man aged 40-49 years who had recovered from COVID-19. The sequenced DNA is TGTGCCAGCAGCGTAGAAGAAGCCGGCTACACCTTC. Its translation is CASSVEEAGYTF.